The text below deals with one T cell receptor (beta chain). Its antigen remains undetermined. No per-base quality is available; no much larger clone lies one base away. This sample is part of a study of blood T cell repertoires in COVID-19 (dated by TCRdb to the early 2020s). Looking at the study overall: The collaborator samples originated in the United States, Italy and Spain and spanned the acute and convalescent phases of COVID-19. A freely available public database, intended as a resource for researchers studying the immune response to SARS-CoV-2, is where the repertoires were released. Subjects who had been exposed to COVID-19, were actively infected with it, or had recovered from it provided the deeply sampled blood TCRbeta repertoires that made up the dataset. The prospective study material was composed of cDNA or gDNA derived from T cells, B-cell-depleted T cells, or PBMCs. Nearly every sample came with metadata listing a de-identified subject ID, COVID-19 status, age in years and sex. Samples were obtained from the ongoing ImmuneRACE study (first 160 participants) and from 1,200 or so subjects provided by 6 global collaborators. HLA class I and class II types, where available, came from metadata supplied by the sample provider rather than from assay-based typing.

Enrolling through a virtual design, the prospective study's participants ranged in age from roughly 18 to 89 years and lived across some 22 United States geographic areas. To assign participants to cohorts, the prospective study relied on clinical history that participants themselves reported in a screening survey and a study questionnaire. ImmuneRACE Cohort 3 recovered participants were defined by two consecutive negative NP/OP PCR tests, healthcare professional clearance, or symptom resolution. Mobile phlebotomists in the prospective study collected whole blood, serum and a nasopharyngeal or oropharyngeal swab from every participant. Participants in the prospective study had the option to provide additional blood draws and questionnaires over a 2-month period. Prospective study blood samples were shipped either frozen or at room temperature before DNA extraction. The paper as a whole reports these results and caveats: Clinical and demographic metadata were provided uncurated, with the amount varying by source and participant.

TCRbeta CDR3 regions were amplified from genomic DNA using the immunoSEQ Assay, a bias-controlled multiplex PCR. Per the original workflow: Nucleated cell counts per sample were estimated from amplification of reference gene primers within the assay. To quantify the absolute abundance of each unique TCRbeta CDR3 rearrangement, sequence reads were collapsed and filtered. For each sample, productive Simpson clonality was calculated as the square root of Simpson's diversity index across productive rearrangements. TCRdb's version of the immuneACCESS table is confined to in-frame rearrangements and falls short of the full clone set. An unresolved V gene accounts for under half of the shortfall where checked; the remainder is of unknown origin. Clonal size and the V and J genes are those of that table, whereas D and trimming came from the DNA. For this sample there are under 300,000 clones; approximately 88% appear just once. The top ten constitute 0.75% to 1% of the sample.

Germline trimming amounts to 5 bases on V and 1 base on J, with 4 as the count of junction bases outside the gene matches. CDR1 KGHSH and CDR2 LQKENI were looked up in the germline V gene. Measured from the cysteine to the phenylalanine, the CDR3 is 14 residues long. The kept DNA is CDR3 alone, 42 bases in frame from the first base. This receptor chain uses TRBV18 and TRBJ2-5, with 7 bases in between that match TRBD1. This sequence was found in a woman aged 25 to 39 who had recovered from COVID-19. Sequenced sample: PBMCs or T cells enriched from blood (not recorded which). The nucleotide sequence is TGTGCCAGCTCATCGGGGACAGTCCAAGAGACCCAGTACTTC. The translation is CASSSGTVQETQYF.